In this sample, the clone carrying this TCR beta chain turned up many times. Noted time point: newly diagnosed GD, antithyroid drugs for less than 3 months. From RNA extracted from PBMCs, the TCR library was made. CDR3 regions were amplified by Arm-PCR using iRepertoire HTBI primers to build TCR beta libraries. TCRdb re-analysed the multiplex PCR reads in MiXCR, keeping a single row per CDR3 protein. The sample has 500,000 or so distinct CDR3 sequences; roughly 15% are singletons. Germline CDR1 reads MDHEN; CDR2 reads SYDVKM. The CDR3 length is 16 residues. J gave up 4 bases and V 5 bases, and 13 bases lay outside the gene matches. This entry comes from a study of regulatory T cells in long-lasting Graves disease. The same specimen was also included in a second study, on T cells in Graves' hyperthyroidism and ophthalmopathy.

The chain is built from TRBV28 and TRBJ2-7; TRBD1 matches at 8 bases. The starting material was peripheral blood mononuclear cells (PBMCs), obtained at new diagnosis, from a patient treated with antithyroid drugs. This TCR was sampled from a woman in her forties or fifties with Graves disease. CDR3 coding DNA: TGTGCCAGCAGTACTACCGGACAGGGTATCTCGTACGAGCAGTACTTC. Translating gives CASSTTGQGISYEQYF.